The next 24 T cell receptor beta chains were all read from a single sample in a study of blood T cell repertoires in COVID-19. The protocol was immunoSEQ multiplex PCR, while the TCRdb copy is restricted to in-frame clones and leaves out a portion. The sample holds 400,000 to 450,000 clones; about 90% are singletons and the top ten take approximately 0.55%. The sequenced sample consisted of PBMCs or T cells enriched from blood (not recorded which). These receptors were taken from a man aged 18 to 29 who had recovered from COVID-19.

The rearrangement links TRBV29-1 to TRBJ1-1; 8 bases align to TRBD1. This CDR3 has 14 amino acids. The V and J ends lost 8 bases and 0 bases, in that order; junction bases with no gene match: 8. Germline lookup yields CDR1 SQVTM and CDR2 ANQGSEA. The CDR3 bases are TGCAGCTCTTCCCCGACAGGGGTGAACACTGAAGCTTTCTTT. Amino acids: CSSSPTGVNTEAFF.

This clone showed up just once. The chain joins TRBV19 to TRBJ1-2, with TRBD1 matching over 7 bases. The CDR3 spans 18 residues. Looked up from germline, CDR1 is LNHDA and CDR2 is SQIVND (reference sequence). V dropped 3 bases and J dropped 0; count of bases not matched to a gene: 13. The CDR3 reads CASSIFFETGRSNYGYTF. In nucleotides, the CDR3 is TGTGCCAGTAGTATTTTTTTCGAGACAGGGAGATCTAACTATGGCTACACCTTC.

The rearrangement uses TRBV10-2 and TRBJ1-6; D might be TRBD1 (6 bases). V shed 5 bases and J shed 0 bases, with 20 bases lying between them. The germline gives CDR1 WSHSY, CDR2 SAAADI. The CDR3 totals 19 residues. The CDR3 reads CASSLAGTPKNSYNSPLHF. CDR3 DNA: TGCGCCAGCAGTCTAGCCGGGACACCTAAAAACTCCTATAATTCACCCCTCCACTTT.

The rearrangement links TRBV28 to TRBJ1-3, with D perhaps matching TRBD1 (6 bases). Germline-derived CDR1 and CDR2 are MDHEN and SYDVKM. CDR3 length: 13 residues. V shed 6 bases and J shed 4 bases, with 10 bases lying between them. CDR3 region: CASRYGQGNTIYF. The CDR3, as DNA: TGTGCCAGCAGGTACGGACAGGGAAACACCATATATTTT. Using reference TRBV28 and TRBJ1-3 for the parts outside the CDR3, the full variable domain is DVKVTQSSRYLVKRTGEKVFLECVQDMDHENMFWYRQDPGLGLRLIYFSYDVKMKEKGDIPEGYSVSREKKERFSLILESASTNQTSMYLCASRYGQGNTIYFGEGSWLTVV.

The chain carries TRBV19 and TRBJ1-5; 7 bases map to TRBD1. This CDR3 region has 17 residues. V was clipped by 6 bases and J by 6 bases; unmatched bases: 17. In germline, CDR1 is LNHDA, CDR2 SQIVND (reference sequence). Here the CDR3 reads CASSLLHPGGLSQPQHF. As DNA, the CDR3 is TGTGCCAGTAGCCTACTCCATCCAGGGGGGCTGAGTCAGCCCCAGCATTTT.

The chain is built from TRBV15 and TRBJ2-7, with D possibly matching TRBD2 (6 bases). CDR3 size: 17 residues. V was shortened by 1 base and J by 6 bases, with 22 bases between the two germline ends. Germline V CDR1 and CDR2: LNHNV, YYDKDF (reference sequence). The CDR3 loop reads CATSRAGWAGWSREQYF. The CDR3 DNA reads as TGTGCCACCAGCAGAGCGGGGTGGGCGGGATGGTCTCGCGAGCAGTACTTC.

The chain uses TRBV7-9 and TRBJ2-1; maybe TRBD2 (5 bases). The CDR3 sequence is 13 residues long. From germline, CDR1 is SEHNR and CDR2 FQNEAQ (reference sequence). V was clipped by 2 bases and J by 9 bases, with 11 bases between them. The CDR3, as DNA: TGTGCCAGCAGCTTATTAGAGGGCGGTGAGCAGTTCTTC. This encodes CASSLLEGGEQFF.

This chain links TRBV3-1 (or the pseudogene TRBV3-2) with TRBJ1-5, with TRBD1 identical over 7 bases. Germline CDR1 is LGHDT and CDR2 is YNNKEL (reference sequence). The CDR3 is 16 residues long. Germline trimming cut 3 bases from V and 0 bases from J; bases unmatched to any gene: 5. CDR3: CASSQGQPYSNQPQHF. The CDR3 region has the DNA TGTGCCAGCAGCCAGGGACAGCCTTATAGCAATCAGCCCCAGCATTTT.

J is TRBJ1-4 and V is TRBV19; a possible D gene is TRBD1 (5 bases). There are 16 residues in the CDR3. The V gene's germline CDR1 is LNHDA and CDR2 SQIVND (reference sequence). The V end was cut by 8 bases, the J end by 8 bases, with 24 bases between. The CDR3 reads CASQPYPRVIEEKLFF. In DNA, the CDR3 is TGTGCCAGTCAACCTTATCCCAGGGTCATAGAAGAAAAACTGTTTTTT.

The J gene is TRBJ1-2, the V gene TRBV5-1; 8 bases are a match to TRBD1. The germline CDR1 and CDR2 sequences are SGHRS and YFSETQ. There are 17 residues in the CDR3. The V segment lost 2 bases and the J segment 2 bases; nucleotides outside the gene matches: 11. CDR3 nucleotide sequence: TGCGCCAGCAGCTTAGGATCTGGACAGGGTGTAAACTATGGCTACACCTTC. This encodes CASSLGSGQGVNYGYTF.

The chain recombines TRBV14 with TRBJ2-1; TRBD2 matches at 12 bases. The CDR3 contains 16 residues. Germline V gene lookup returns CDR1 SGHDN and CDR2 FVKESK. Trimming removed 6 bases from V and 1 base from J; junction bases left unmatched: 4. The CDR3 region is CASSLAGGKSYNEQFF. CDR3 coding DNA: TGTGCCAGCAGTCTAGCGGGAGGGAAGTCCTACAATGAGCAGTTCTTC.

The J gene is TRBJ2-3, the V gene TRBV30; 12 bases agree with TRBD2. This CDR3 is 15 amino acids long. The V and J ends lost 2 bases and 6 bases, in that order; junction bases with no gene match: 6. Per the germline V gene, CDR1 is GTSNPN and CDR2 is SVGIG (reference sequence). The CDR3 loop reads CAWSPLAGGRDTQYF. CDR3 nucleotides: TGTGCCTGGAGTCCCCTAGCGGGAGGGCGGGATACGCAGTATTTT.

This chain uses TRBV3-1 (or the pseudogene TRBV3-2) with TRBJ2-5; D is unresolved. Germline CDR1 and CDR2: LGHDT and YNNKEL (reference sequence). The CDR3 totals 13 residues. Trimming cost V 4 bases and J 4 bases, with 10 bases left between them. The CDR3 DNA sequence: TGTGCCAGCAGCCCGAGAAATATAGAGACCCAGTACTTC. Its translation: CASSPRNIETQYF.

The chain employs TRBV7-8 and TRBJ2-7; possible D gene TRBD1, 5 bases. This CDR3 contains 15 residues. Germline V lookup: CDR1 SGHVS, CDR2 FQNEAQ. The ends were cut back, 1 base at V and 6 bases at J, with 16 bases in the middle. The CDR3 DNA reads TGTGCCAGCAGCTTAGGCTGGGGCCGAGAAAGCGAGCAGTACTTC. As protein: CASSLGWGRESEQYF.

For the CDR3, the DNA is TGTGCCAGCAGCCAAACCGGGACAGGGACCGGCGAGCAGTACTTC. Amino acid sequence: CASSQTGTGTGEQYF. The V call is TRBV11-3, the J call TRBJ2-7; TRBD1 matches at 9 bases. Trimming at V came to 5 bases and at J to 6 bases, leaving 11 bases not matched to a gene. Germline V gives CDR1 SGHNT, CDR2 YENEEA. The CDR3 sequence is 15 residues long.

This sequence joins TRBV14 and TRBJ1-3; D gene uncertain. The CDR3 sequence is 15 residues long. Trimming left V 1 base short and J 4 bases short, with 11 bases between. The germline V gene encodes CDR1 SGHDN and CDR2 FVKESK. For the CDR3, the DNA is TGTGCCAGCAGCCAAGCGTCGGGGTTCGGAAACACCATATATTTT. Protein: CASSQASGFGNTIYF.

The chain joins TRBV7-6 to TRBJ1-3; 7 positions agree with TRBD1. The CDR3 totals 15 residues. Germline CDR1 is SGHVS and CDR2 is FNYEAQ. The J segment lost 2 bases and the V segment lost 5 bases, leaving 6 bases of the junction unmatched. CDR3 in amino acids: CASSPLTGPGNTIYF. The CDR3 DNA follows: TGTGCCAGCAGCCCCCTGACAGGGCCTGGAAACACCATATATTTT.

The chain combines TRBV5-8 with TRBJ2-5; D remains unclear. The CDR3 length is 16 residues. CDR1 and CDR2 from the germline V gene are SGHTS and YDEGEE. V lost 0 bases, J lost 1 base, and 13 bases lay in between. CDR3 in DNA: TGTGCCAGCAGCTTGGGATCGGTTCCGCCCCAAGAGACCCAGTACTTC. As protein: CASSLGSVPPQETQYF.

V gene TRBV20-1 combines with J gene TRBJ2-5, with 9 bases identical to TRBD2. This CDR3 contains 14 residues. The J segment lost 2 bases and the V segment lost 3 bases, leaving 4 bases of the junction unmatched. Germline-derived CDR1 and CDR2 are DFQATT and SNEGSKA (reference sequence). The CDR3 region is CSASSGGVQETQYF. The CDR3 region has the DNA TGCAGTGCTAGTAGCGGGGGTGTTCAAGAGACCCAGTACTTC.

This chain links TRBV10-3 with TRBJ2-5; D may be TRBD1 (5 bases). CDR1 and CDR2 from the germline V gene are ENHRY and SYGVKD. The CDR3 is made up of 14 amino acids. V lost 4 bases, J lost 5 bases, and 14 bases lay in between. For the CDR3, the DNA is TGTGCCATCAGTGTCCAGGGCACATGGGAGACCCAGTACTTC. Translated: CAISVQGTWETQYF.

This clone was counted once. The chain is built from TRBV6-5 and TRBJ1-6, with 7 bases fitting TRBD1. Germline V CDR1 and CDR2: MNHEY, SVGAGI. The CDR3 totals 15 residues. J lost 10 bases, V lost 4 bases, and 10 bases had no gene match. DNA for the CDR3: TGTGCCAGCAGTTCACGACAGGGCCGATCATCACCCCTCCACTTT. Residues: CASSSRQGRSSPLHF.

This chain uses TRBV14 with TRBJ1-6; 9 bases map to TRBD1. The ends lost 0 bases at V and 7 bases at J; junction bases unmatched: 4. This CDR3 comprises 16 residues. Germline CDR1 reads SGHDN; CDR2 reads FVKESK. The CDR3 loop reads CASSQEGTGFNSPLHF. The CDR3 nucleotides read TGTGCCAGCAGCCAAGAAGGGACAGGGTTCAATTCACCCCTCCACTTT.

The chain employs TRBV3-1 (or the pseudogene TRBV3-2) and TRBJ2-3; 8 nucleotides line up with TRBD1. The trim removed 0 bases at V and 15 bases at J, leaving 11 bases unmatched. The CDR3 extends over 14 amino acids. Germline CDR1 LGHDT, CDR2 YNNKEL (reference sequence). In DNA, the CDR3 is TGTGCCAGCAGCCAAGATAGAGCAAGGACAGGGATATATTTT. Protein product: CASSQDRARTGIYF.

This sequence joins TRBV10-3 and TRBJ2-2, with D tentatively TRBD2 (6 bases). The CDR3 contains 13 residues. CDR1 is ENHRY, CDR2 SYGVKD, per germline. The V end was cut by 3 bases, the J end by 6 bases, with 8 bases between. The CDR3 here is CAISDGGAGELFF. Here the CDR3 DNA reads TGTGCCATCAGTGATGGAGGGGCCGGGGAGCTGTTTTTT.